The 8 T cell receptor beta chains presented below share a single source sample, sequenced in a study of shared clonotypes between healthy human individuals. TCRdb's table, derived via immunoSEQ multiplex PCR, lists solely in-frame clones and lacks some. The table includes about 960,000 clones, around three quarters detected once. The specimen sequenced was memory CD4+ T cells sorted from blood. Regarding subset: CD45RA-negative fraction. The origin of the receptors is a man between 18 and 35 years old in good health.

This chain links TRBV10-3 with TRBJ2-1, with D perhaps matching TRBD1 (5 bases). The V gene lost 4 bases and the J gene lost 10 bases, with 14 bases spanning the gap. Germline CDR1 and CDR2: ENHRY and SYGVKD. This CDR3 is built from 13 residues. The CDR3 loop is CAISGGPREEQFF. The DNA of the CDR3 is TGTGCCATCAGTGGGGGCCCCAGGGAAGAGCAGTTCTTC.

V and J are TRBV7-8 and TRBJ2-5; D gene uncertain. There are 19 residues in the CDR3. Trimming pared 3 bases from V and 0 bases from J, leaving 23 bases between. Per the germline V gene, CDR1 is SGHVS and CDR2 is FQNEAQ. The CDR3 DNA is TGTGCCAGCAGCTTCTCATCTAACAGTAGAAGCATTTACCAAGAGACCCAGTACTTC. Amino acid sequence: CASSFSSNSRSIYQETQYF.

This clone was seen only once. The J gene is TRBJ2-7, the V gene TRBV9, with unresolved D. Germline lookup yields CDR1 SGDLS and CDR2 YYNGEE. This CDR3 contains 15 residues. V lost 0 bases, J lost 0 bases, and 10 bases lay in between. For the CDR3, the DNA is TGTGCCAGCAGCGTAGGTGCGGATTACTCCTACGAGCAGTACTTC. This sequence encodes CASSVGADYSYEQYF. The whole variable domain, remainder taken from reference TRBV9 and TRBJ2-7, is DSGVTQTPKHLITATGQRVTLRCSPRSGDLSVYWYQQSLDQGLQFLIQYYNGEERAKGNILERFSAQQFPDLHSELNLSSLELGDSALYFCASSVGADYSYEQYFGPGTRLTVT.

This chain uses TRBV6-5 with TRBJ1-6; D gene uncertain. Germline CDR1 MNHEY, CDR2 SVGAGI. This CDR3 has 13 residues. V lost 2 bases, J lost 9 bases, and 8 bases lay in between. The CDR3 DNA follows: TGTGCCAGCAGTTACGGGTGGGGTTCACCCCTCCACTTT. Its translation: CASSYGWGSPLHF.

This clone was detected only once. The rearrangement links TRBV6-4 to TRBJ1-6; the D gene is possibly TRBD1 (5 bases). Trimming stripped 3 bases from V and 10 bases from J, with 13 bases between. The CDR3 contains 14 residues. From germline, CDR1 is MRHNA and CDR2 SNTAGT. The CDR3 sequence is CASSELQGGSPLHF. The DNA of the CDR3 is TGTGCCAGCAGTGAATTGCAGGGAGGATCACCCCTCCACTTT.

The rearrangement joins TRBV29-1 to TRBJ2-5, with D tentatively TRBD1 (7 bases). Germline-derived CDR1 and CDR2 are SQVTM and ANQGSEA. The CDR3 covers 13 residues. V lost 4 bases, J lost 1 base, and 10 bases lay in between. Written as DNA, the CDR3 is TGCAGCGTTGCCAGGGGGGTCCAAGAGACCCAGTACTTC. Its translation: CSVARGVQETQYF.

The chain joins TRBV6-5 to TRBJ2-5; the match to TRBD2 covers 10 bases. V lost 2 bases and J lost 5; bases outside the gene matches: 5. CDR1 is MNHEY and CDR2 is SVGAGI in the germline V gene. The CDR3 spans 15 residues. The CDR3 DNA reads TGTGCCAGCAGTTACGTAAGCGGGGGGGCGGAGACCCAGTACTTC. Its translation is CASSYVSGGAETQYF.

This chain joins TRBV5-6 and TRBJ2-7, with 7 bases matching TRBD1. V lost 7 bases, J lost 4 bases, and 14 bases stayed unmatched. CDR1 and CDR2 from the germline V gene are SGHDT and YYEEEE. This CDR3 has 15 residues. CDR3 protein: CASLPYRDSYYEQYF. As DNA, the CDR3 is TGTGCCAGCTTACCCTACCGGGACAGCTATTACGAGCAGTACTTC.